Listed here is a single T cell receptor beta chain. Only a few counts were recorded for this clonotype. Its antigen remains undetermined. Base qualities are not provided; no much larger clone lies one nucleotide away. This entry comes from a study of response to subunit inactivated influenza vaccine (dated by TCRdb to about 2018). Looking at the study overall: Deep quantitative T cell receptor repertoire profiling was used in the study to track responses to a trivalent subunit inactivated influenza vaccine. General conclusions and limits of the study: It was suggested by the authors that each seasonal influenza vaccination may recruit only a limited number of new T cells.

From the cysteine through the phenylalanine, the CDR3 covers 14 amino acids. Just CDR3 DNA is preserved here, 42 bases in frame from base 1. The V and J ends are trimmed by 5 bases and 5 bases, leaving 15 bases between them. From the germline V gene, CDR1 is SGHTA and CDR2 is FQGNSA. To prepare the library, RT-PCR was applied. This sample was sequenced with an Illumina HiSeq 2500. The public reads were quality trimmed at Q25 with fastp and then assembled into clones with MiXCR by TCRdb, keeping productive beta chains. One record per CDR3 amino acid sequence lists the most common genes and DNA. The sample contains some 600,000 distinct CDR3 sequences, 12% to 15% of them found a single time. 7.6% of the sample lies in the top ten.

The V and J genes are TRBV7-2 and TRBJ2-5; the D gene is perhaps TRBD1 or TRBD2, as each covers 6 bases. The source is a man aged 45-60 years who received an inactivated influenza vaccine. Donor details come from another sample of the same person, matched by shared clones. The sequences come from PBMCs from blood, collected less than 15 days before vaccination. The CDR3 is CASSPVLGGETQYF. The sequenced DNA: TGTGCCAGCAGCCCCGTGCTAGGGGGGGAGACCCAGTACTTC.